This T cell receptor beta chain was sequenced in a study of cytomegalovirus exposure and HLA in healthy donors. Study overall: The approximately 130 validation repertoires and the roughly 670 first-cohort repertoires shared a platform, a later analysis reported.

Measured with immunoSEQ multiplex PCR; TCRdb has only the in-frame clones, and not every one. The table includes 250,000 to 400,000 clones, roughly 87% detected once. The donors formed part of the roughly 120-subject validation cohort, distinct from the approximately 630-subject first cohort. Study results and limitations: Reportedly, cytomegalovirus status was diagnosed with high sensitivity and specificity.

Concerning this clone: Its specificity is unknown. One end of the junction is discordant with germline, which a read error may explain.

The CDR3 consists of 17 residues. Germline-derived CDR1 and CDR2 are SEHNR and FQNEAQ (reference sequence). Sequenced sample: PBMCs. This sequence originates from a man aged 25 to 45 in good health and CMV-seronegative. The V call is TRBV7-9, the J call TRBJ2-3; 13 nucleotides align to TRBD2. The CDR3 sequence is CASSLATSGGAQDTQYF. As DNA, the CDR3 is TGTGCCAGCAGCCTAGCTACTAGCGGGGGGGCTCAAGATACGCAGTATTTT.